Included here is one T cell receptor (beta chain) sequence, with context. What it binds is not known. CDR1 and CDR2 from the germline V gene are DFQATT and SNEGSKA (reference sequence). The CDR3 runs to 12 residues. These data come from a study of T-cell reconstitution after alpha-beta-depleted transplantation in children. Using unique molecular identifiers, the investigators prepared the TCRbeta library. TCRdb independently ran MiXCR on the PCR reads; one entry per CDR3 protein. In the table there are roughly 200,000 distinct CDR3 sequences, approximately 6.3% of which are singletons. Study-wide results and limits: T cells produced anew were the main source of T-cell counts and diversity one year after transplant. From surviving recipient T cells and thymic progenitors came the high day-60 TCRbeta diversity observed in some patients. Several hundred expanded graft clones reportedly gave rise to the alpha-beta T cells present about two months after transplant.

The sequence came from a boy aged 2 to 9 with acute lymphoblastic leukemia, due to receive a stem cell transplant. V and J are TRBV20-1 and TRBJ2-5; D might be TRBD1 (6 bases). This material consisted of PBMCs, taken before TCRalphabeta/CD19-depleted stem cell transplant. The CDR3 coding sequence is TGCAGCTGTCTTGGACAGCGAGAGACCCAGTACTTC. This encodes CSCLGQRETQYF.